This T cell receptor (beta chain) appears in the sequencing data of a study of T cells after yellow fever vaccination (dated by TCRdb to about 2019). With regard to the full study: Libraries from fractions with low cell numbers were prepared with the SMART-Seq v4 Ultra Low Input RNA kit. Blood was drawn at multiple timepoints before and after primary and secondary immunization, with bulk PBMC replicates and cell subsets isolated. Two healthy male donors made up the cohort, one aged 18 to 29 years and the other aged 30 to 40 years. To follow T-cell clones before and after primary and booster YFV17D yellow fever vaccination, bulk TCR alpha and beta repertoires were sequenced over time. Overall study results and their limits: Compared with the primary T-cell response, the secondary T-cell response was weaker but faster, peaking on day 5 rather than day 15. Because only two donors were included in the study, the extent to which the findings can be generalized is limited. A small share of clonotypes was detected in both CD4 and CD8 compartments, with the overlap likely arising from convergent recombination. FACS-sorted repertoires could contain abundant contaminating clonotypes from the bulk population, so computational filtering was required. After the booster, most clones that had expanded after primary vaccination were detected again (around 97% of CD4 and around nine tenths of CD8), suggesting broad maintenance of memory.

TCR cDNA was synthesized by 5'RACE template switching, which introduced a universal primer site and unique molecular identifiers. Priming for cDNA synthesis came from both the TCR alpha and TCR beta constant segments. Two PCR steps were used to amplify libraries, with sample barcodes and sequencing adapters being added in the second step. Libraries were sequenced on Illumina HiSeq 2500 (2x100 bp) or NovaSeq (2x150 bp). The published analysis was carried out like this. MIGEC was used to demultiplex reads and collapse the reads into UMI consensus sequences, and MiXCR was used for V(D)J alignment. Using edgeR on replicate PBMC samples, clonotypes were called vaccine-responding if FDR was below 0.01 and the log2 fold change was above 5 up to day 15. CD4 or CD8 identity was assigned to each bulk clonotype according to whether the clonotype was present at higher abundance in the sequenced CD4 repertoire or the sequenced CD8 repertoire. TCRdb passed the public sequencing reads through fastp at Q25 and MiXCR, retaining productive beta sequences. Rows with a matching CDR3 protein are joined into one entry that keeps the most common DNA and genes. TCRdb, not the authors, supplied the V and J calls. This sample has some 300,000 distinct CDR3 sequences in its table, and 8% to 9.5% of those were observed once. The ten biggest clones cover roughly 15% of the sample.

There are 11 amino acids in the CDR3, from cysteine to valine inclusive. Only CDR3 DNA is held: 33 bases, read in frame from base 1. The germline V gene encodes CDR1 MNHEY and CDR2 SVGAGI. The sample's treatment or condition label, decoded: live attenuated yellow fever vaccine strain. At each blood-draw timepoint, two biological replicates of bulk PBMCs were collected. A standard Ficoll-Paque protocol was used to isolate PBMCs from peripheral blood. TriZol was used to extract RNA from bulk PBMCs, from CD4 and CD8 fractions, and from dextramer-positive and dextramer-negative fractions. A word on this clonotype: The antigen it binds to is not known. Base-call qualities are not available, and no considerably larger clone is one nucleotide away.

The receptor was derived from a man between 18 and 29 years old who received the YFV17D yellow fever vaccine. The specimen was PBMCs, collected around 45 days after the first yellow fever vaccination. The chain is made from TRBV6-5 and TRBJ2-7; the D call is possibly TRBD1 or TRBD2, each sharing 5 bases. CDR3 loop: CASTDGAVRFV. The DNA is TGTGCCAGCACTGACGGGGCTGTCAGGTTCGTC.